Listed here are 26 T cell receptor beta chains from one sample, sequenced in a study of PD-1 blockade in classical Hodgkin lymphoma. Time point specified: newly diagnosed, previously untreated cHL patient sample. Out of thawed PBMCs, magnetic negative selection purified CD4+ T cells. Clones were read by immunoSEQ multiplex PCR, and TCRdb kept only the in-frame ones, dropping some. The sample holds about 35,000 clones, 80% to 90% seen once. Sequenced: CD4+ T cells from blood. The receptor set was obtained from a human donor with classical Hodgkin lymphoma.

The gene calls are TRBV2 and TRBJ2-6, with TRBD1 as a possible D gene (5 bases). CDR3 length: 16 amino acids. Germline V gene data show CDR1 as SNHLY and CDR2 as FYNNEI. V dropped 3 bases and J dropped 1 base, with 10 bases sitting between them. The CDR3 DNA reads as TGTGCCAGCAGTGAGGGGCGGTTATCTGGGGCCAACGTCCTGACTTTC. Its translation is CASSEGRLSGANVLTF.

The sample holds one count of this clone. Here the CDR3 DNA reads TGTGCCATGAAGACAGGGAGGGACACTGAAGCTTTCTTT. The encoded protein is CAMKTGRDTEAFF. The rearrangement uses TRBV10-3 and TRBJ1-1, with 7 bases lining up with TRBD1. V was pared by 9 bases and J by 3 bases, with 7 bases of the junction left unmatched. This CDR3 is built from 13 residues. In germline, CDR1 is ENHRY, CDR2 SYGVKD.

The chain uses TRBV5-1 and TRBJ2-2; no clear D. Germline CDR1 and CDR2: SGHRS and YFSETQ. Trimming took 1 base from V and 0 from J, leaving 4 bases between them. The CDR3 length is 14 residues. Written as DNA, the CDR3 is TGCGCCAGCAGCTTGCAGTCGAACACCGGGGAGCTGTTTTTT. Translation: CASSLQSNTGELFF.

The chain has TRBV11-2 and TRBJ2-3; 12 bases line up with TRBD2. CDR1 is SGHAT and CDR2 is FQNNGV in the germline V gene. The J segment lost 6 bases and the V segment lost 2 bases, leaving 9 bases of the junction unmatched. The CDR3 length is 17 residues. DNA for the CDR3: TGTGCCAGCAGCTTATCTCGACTAGCGGGGGCCCGGGATACGCAGTATTTT. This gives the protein CASSLSRLAGARDTQYF.

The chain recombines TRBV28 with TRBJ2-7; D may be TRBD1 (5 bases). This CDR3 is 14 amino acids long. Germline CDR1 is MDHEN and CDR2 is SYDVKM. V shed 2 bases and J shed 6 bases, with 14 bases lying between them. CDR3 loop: CASSLERFRVEQYF. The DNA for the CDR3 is TGTGCCAGCAGTTTAGAGAGGTTCAGGGTCGAGCAGTACTTC.

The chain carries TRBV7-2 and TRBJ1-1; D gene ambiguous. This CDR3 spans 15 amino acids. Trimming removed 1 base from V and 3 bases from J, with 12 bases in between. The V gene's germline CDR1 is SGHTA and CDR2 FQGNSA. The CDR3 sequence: CASSLGPNLYTEAFF. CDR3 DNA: TGTGCCAGCAGCTTAGGCCCTAACTTGTACACTGAAGCTTTCTTT.

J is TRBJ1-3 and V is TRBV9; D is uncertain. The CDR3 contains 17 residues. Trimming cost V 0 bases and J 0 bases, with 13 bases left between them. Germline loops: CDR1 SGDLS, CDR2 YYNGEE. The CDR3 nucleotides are TGTGCCAGCAGCGTAGTCCCAATAGGCCACTCTGGAAACACCATATATTTT. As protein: CASSVVPIGHSGNTIYF.

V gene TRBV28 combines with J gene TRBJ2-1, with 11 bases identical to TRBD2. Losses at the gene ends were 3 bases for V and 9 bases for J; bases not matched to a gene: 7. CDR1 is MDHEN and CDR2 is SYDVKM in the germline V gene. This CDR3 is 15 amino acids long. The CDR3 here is CASSFPGLAGGEQFF. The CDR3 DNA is TGTGCCAGCAGTTTCCCTGGACTAGCGGGTGGTGAGCAGTTCTTC.

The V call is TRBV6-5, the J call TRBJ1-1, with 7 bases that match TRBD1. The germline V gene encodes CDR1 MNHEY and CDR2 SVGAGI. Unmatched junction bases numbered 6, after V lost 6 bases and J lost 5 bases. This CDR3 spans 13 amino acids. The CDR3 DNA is TGTGCCAGCAGACCCCTACAGGGGACTGAAGCTTTCTTT. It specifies CASRPLQGTEAFF.

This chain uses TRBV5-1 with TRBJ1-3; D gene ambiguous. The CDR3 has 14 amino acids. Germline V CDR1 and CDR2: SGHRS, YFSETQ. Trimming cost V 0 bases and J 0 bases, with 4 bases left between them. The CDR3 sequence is CASSLGGSGNTIYF. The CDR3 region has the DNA TGCGCCAGCAGCTTGGGGGGCTCTGGAAACACCATATATTTT.

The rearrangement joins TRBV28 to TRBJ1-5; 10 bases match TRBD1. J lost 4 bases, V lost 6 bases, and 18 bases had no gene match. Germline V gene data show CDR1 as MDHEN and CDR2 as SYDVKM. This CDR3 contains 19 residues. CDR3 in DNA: TGTGCCAGCAGATTGATCCGGGACAGGGGCCTTAGTGGTAATCAGCCCCAGCATTTT. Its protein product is CASRLIRDRGLSGNQPQHF. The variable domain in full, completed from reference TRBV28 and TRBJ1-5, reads DVKVTQSSRYLVKRTGEKVFLECVQDMDHENMFWYRQDPGLGLRLIYFSYDVKMKEKGDIPEGYSVSREKKERFSLILESASTNQTSMYLCASRLIRDRGLSGNQPQHFGDGTRLSIL.

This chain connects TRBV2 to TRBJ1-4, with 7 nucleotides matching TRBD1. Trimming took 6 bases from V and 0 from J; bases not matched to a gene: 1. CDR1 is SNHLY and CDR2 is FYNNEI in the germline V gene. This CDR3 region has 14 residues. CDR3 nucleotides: TGTGCCAGCAGGGGACAGTCAACTAATGAAAAACTGTTTTTT. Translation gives CASRGQSTNEKLFF.

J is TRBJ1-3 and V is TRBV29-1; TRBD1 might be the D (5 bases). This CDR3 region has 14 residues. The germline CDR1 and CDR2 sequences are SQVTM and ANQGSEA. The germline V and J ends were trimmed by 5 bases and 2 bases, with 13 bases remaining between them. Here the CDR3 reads CSVSPRGTGNTIYF. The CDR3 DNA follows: TGCAGCGTTAGCCCCCGGGGGACTGGAAACACCATATATTTT.

The CDR3 sequence is CASPLSLRAHFSYEQYF. The CDR3 DNA reads TGTGCCAGCCCCTTGAGCCTCCGGGCCCATTTTTCCTACGAGCAGTACTTC. The rearrangement joins TRBV7-7 to TRBJ2-7; D not resolved. The V end was cut by 8 bases, the J end by 1 base, with 24 bases between. The CDR3 runs 17 residues. CDR1 and CDR2 from the germline V gene are SSHAT and FNYEAQ (reference sequence).

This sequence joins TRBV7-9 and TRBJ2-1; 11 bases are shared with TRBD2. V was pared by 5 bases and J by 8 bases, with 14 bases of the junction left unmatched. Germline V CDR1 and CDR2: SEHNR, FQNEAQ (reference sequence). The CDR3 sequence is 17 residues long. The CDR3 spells CASSPFFLAGGGDEQFF. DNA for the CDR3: TGTGCCAGCAGCCCATTCTTTCTAGCGGGAGGCGGCGATGAGCAGTTCTTC.

The DNA of the CDR3 is TGTGCCAGCAGCGTAGTGGGGGGGCTATCAGATACGCAGTATTTT. Its translation: CASSVVGGLSDTQYF. The chain links TRBV9 to TRBJ2-3; possibly TRBD2 for D (7 bases). Trimming shortened V by 0 bases and J by 4 bases, and 12 bases separated the two germline ends. The germline V gene has CDR1 SGDLS and CDR2 YYNGEE. The CDR3 runs 15 residues.

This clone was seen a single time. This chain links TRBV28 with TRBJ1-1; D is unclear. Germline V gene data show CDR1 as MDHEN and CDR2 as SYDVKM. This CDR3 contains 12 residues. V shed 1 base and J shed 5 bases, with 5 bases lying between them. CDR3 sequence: CASSLLGTEAFF. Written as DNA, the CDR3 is TGTGCCAGCAGTTTATTAGGGACTGAAGCTTTCTTT.

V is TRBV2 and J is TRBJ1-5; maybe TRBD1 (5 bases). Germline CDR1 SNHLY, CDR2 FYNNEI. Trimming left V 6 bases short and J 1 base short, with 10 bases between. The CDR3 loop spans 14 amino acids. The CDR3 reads CASRADSSNQPQHF. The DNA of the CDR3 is TGTGCCAGCAGAGCCGACAGCAGCAATCAGCCCCAGCATTTT.

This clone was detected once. The CDR3 sequence: CASSLRVSFSSPLHF. CDR3 coding DNA: TGTGCCAGCAGTTTACGGGTATCGTTTTCTTCACCCCTCCACTTT. V usage is TRBV27 and J usage is TRBJ1-6; D gene uncertain. V was cut by 2 bases and J by 9 bases, with 14 bases left in between. Germline-derived CDR1 and CDR2 are MNHEY and SMNVEV (reference sequence). The CDR3 is 15 residues long.

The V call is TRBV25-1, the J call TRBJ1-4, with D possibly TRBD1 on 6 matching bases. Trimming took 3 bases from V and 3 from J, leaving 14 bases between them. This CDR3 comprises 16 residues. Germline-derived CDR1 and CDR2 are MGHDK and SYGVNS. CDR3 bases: TGTGCCAGCAGTGATCTCACAGGGATGGCTAATGAAAAACTGTTTTTT. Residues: CASSDLTGMANEKLFF.

The CDR3 DNA follows: TGTGCCAGCAGCTCCGGCGGCGTGGGATCAAAACTGTTTTTT. Its translation is CASSSGGVGSKLFF. The chain combines TRBV7-8 with TRBJ1-4; no clear D. The CDR3 contains 14 residues. The germline V gene has CDR1 SGHVS and CDR2 FQNEAQ. Trimming left V 4 bases short and J 10 bases short, with 16 bases between.

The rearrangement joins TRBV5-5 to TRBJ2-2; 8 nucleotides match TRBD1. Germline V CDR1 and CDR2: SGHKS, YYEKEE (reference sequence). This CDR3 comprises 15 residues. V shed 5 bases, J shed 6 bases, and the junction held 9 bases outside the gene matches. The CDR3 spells CASSRAGGKAGELFF. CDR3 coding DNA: TGTGCCAGCAGTCGAGCAGGGGGCAAGGCCGGGGAGCTGTTTTTT.

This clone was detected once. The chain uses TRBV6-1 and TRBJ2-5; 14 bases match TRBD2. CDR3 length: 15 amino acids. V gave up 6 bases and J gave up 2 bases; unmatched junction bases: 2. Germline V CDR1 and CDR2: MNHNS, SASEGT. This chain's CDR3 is CASSRLAGGQETQYF. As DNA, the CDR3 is TGTGCCAGCAGCCGACTAGCGGGAGGGCAAGAGACCCAGTACTTC.

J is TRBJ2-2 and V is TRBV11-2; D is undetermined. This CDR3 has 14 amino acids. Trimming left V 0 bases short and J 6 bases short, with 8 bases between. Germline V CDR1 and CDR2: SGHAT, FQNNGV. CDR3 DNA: TGTGCCAGCAGCTTAGATCGAGTGGCCGGGGAGCTGTTTTTT. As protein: CASSLDRVAGELFF.

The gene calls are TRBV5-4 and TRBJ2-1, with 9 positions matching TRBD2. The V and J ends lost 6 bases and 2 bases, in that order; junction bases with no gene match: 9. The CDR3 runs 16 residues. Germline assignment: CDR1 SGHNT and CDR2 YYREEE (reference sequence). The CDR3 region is CASTLAGEITYNEQFF. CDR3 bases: TGTGCCAGCACATTAGCGGGAGAGATCACCTACAATGAGCAGTTCTTC.

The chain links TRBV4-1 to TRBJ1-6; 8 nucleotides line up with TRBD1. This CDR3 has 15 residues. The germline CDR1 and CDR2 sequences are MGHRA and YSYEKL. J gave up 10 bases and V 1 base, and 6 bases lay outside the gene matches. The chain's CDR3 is CASSQVTGVGSPLHF. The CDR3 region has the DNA TGCGCCAGCAGCCAAGTGACAGGGGTAGGATCACCCCTCCACTTT.